These T cell receptor beta chains were read from a single sample in a study of T cells in Graves' hyperthyroidism and ophthalmopathy. MiXCR, applied by TCRdb to the multiplex PCR reads, yields one record per CDR3 protein. The sample yields fewer than 550,000 distinct CDR3 sequences, less than 20% seen once. The sequenced sample consisted of blood. These receptors originate from a woman between 18 and 29 years old with Graves' hyperthyroidism. Each CDR3 is given with its conserved first and last residue. The order of the fields is clone size, CDR3 length, D gene, V gene, J gene, CDR3 protein, CDR3 DNA. The D gene is left open where the match is weak. Where a row states a size, it is once, few, many or the class of an expanded clone; other rows omit it.

clone size: .
CDR3 length: 16
D gene: TRBD2
V gene: TRBV10-3
J gene: TRBJ2-5
CDR3 protein: CAISALAGGLLETQYF
CDR3 DNA: TGTGCCATCAGTGCTTTAGCGGGAGGGCTCCTAGAGACCCAGTACTTC

clone size: many
CDR3 length: 14
D gene: .
V gene: TRBV11-2
J gene: TRBJ1-2
CDR3 protein: CASSMGLTLPGYTF
CDR3 DNA: TGTGCCAGCAGCATGGGACTTACCCTCCCTGGCTACACCTTC

clone size: many
CDR3 length: 15
D gene: .
V gene: TRBV27
J gene: TRBJ2-7
CDR3 protein: CASSLNALISYEQYF
CDR3 DNA: TGTGCCAGCAGTTTAAACGCCCTTATCTCCTACGAGCAGTACTTC

clone size: many
CDR3 length: 19
D gene: .
V gene: TRBV6-1
J gene: TRBJ2-2
CDR3 protein: CASIWSYINRESLTGELFF
CDR3 DNA: TGTGCCAGCATTTGGAGTTACATAAACAGGGAATCACTCACCGGGGAGCTGTTTTTT

clone size: many
CDR3 length: 19
D gene: TRBD1
V gene: TRBV27
J gene: TRBJ2-3
CDR3 protein: CASSLSFLTGGRKTDTQYF
CDR3 DNA: TGTGCCAGCAGTTTATCCTTCCTGACAGGGGGACGTAAGACAGATACGCAGTATTTT

clone size: .
CDR3 length: 13
D gene: .
V gene: TRBV29-1
J gene: TRBJ1-2
CDR3 protein: CSVDFRDAYGYTF
CDR3 DNA: TGCAGCGTTGACTTCCGGGACGCCTATGGCTACACCTTC

clone size: many
CDR3 length: 13
D gene: .
V gene: TRBV7-9
J gene: TRBJ1-5
CDR3 protein: CASSPPGGQPQHF
CDR3 DNA: TGTGCCAGCAGCCCACCCGGGGGTCAGCCCCAGCATTTT

clone size: many
CDR3 length: 14
D gene: .
V gene: TRBV20-1
J gene: TRBJ1-5
CDR3 protein: CSASPTGESQPQHF
CDR3 DNA: TGCAGTGCTAGTCCCACCGGGGAGAGTCAGCCCCAGCATTTT

clone size: many
CDR3 length: 14
D gene: .
V gene: TRBV19
J gene: TRBJ1-5
CDR3 protein: CASKSTRANQPQHF
CDR3 DNA: TGTGCCAGTAAATCCACCAGGGCTAATCAGCCCCAGCATTTT

clone size: .
CDR3 length: 16
D gene: .
V gene: TRBV9
J gene: TRBJ2-3
CDR3 protein: CASSAGGGQGTDTQYF
CDR3 DNA: TGTGCCAGCAGCGCCGGGGGGGGACAGGGCACAGATACGCAGTATTTT

clone size: many
CDR3 length: 16
D gene: TRBD1
V gene: TRBV20-1
J gene: TRBJ1-5
CDR3 protein: CSARDWAGGSNQPQHF
CDR3 DNA: TGCAGTGCTAGAGATTGGGCAGGGGGCAGCAATCAGCCCCAGCATTTT

clone size: many
CDR3 length: 14
D gene: TRBD1
V gene: TRBV27
J gene: TRBJ2-5
CDR3 protein: CASSLMGQGETQYF
CDR3 DNA: TGTGCCAGCAGCCTTATGGGACAGGGGGAGACCCAGTACTTC

clone size: many
CDR3 length: 12
D gene: .
V gene: TRBV25-1
J gene: TRBJ2-1
CDR3 protein: CASSERMDEQFF
CDR3 DNA: TGTGCCAGCAGTGAAAGGATGGATGAGCAGTTCTTC

clone size: many
CDR3 length: 14
D gene: .
V gene: TRBV28
J gene: TRBJ2-3
CDR3 protein: CASSWFRHTDTQYF
CDR3 DNA: TGTGCCAGCAGTTGGTTCCGGCACACAGATACGCAGTATTTT

clone size: many
CDR3 length: 14
D gene: .
V gene: TRBV2
J gene: TRBJ2-7
CDR3 protein: CASITRTASYEQYF
CDR3 DNA: TGTGCCAGCATCACCAGGACAGCCTCCTACGAGCAGTACTTC

clone size: few
CDR3 length: 18
D gene: TRBD1
V gene: TRBV6-5
J gene: TRBJ1-6
CDR3 protein: CASSYGQGANWKGSPLHF
CDR3 DNA: TGTGCCAGCAGTTACGGACAGGGGGCTAATTGGAAGGGTTCACCCCTCCACTTT

clone size: many
CDR3 length: 16
D gene: .
V gene: TRBV3-1
J gene: TRBJ2-2
CDR3 protein: CASSQGDRVGTGELFF
CDR3 DNA: TGTGCCAGCAGCCAAGGGGACCGAGTGGGCACCGGGGAGCTGTTTTTT

clone size: .
CDR3 length: 16
D gene: .
V gene: TRBV6-5
J gene: TRBJ2-5
CDR3 protein: CASSYFRAQRQETQYF
CDR3 DNA: TGTGCCAGCAGTTACTTCCGTGCCCAGCGGCAAGAGACCCAGTACTTC

clone size: few
CDR3 length: 15
D gene: TRBD1
V gene: TRBV19
J gene: TRBJ1-6
CDR3 protein: CASRLTGGRNSPLHF
CDR3 DNA: TGTGCCAGTAGACTGACAGGGGGCAGAAATTCACCCCTCCACTTT

clone size: many
CDR3 length: 13
D gene: .
V gene: TRBV3-1
J gene: TRBJ2-4
CDR3 protein: CASSRGPNNIQYF
CDR3 DNA: TGTGCCAGCAGCAGGGGACCGAATAACATTCAGTACTTC

clone size: .
CDR3 length: 14
D gene: .
V gene: TRBV7-2
J gene: TRBJ1-1
CDR3 protein: CASSRRAGHTEAFF
CDR3 DNA: TGTGCCAGCAGCCGTCGGGCAGGGCACACTGAAGCTTTCTTT

clone size: many
CDR3 length: 15
D gene: TRBD2
V gene: TRBV5-1
J gene: TRBJ2-3
CDR3 protein: CASSLASGSTDTQYF
CDR3 DNA: TGCGCCAGCAGCTTGGCTAGCGGTAGCACAGATACGCAGTATTTT

clone size: few
CDR3 length: 13
D gene: .
V gene: TRBV11-3
J gene: TRBJ1-4
CDR3 protein: CASSSVMGMELFF
CDR3 DNA: TGTGCCAGCAGTTCTGTCATGGGGATGGAACTGTTTTTT

clone size: few
CDR3 length: 16
D gene: TRBD1
V gene: TRBV12-3/TRBV12-4
J gene: TRBJ2-1
CDR3 protein: CASSPSRGTGSNEQFF
CDR3 DNA: TGTGCCAGCAGTCCCTCGCGGGGGACAGGGTCAAATGAGCAGTTCTTC

clone size: .
CDR3 length: 13
D gene: .
V gene: TRBV11-3
J gene: TRBJ2-5
CDR3 protein: CASSRFDRTLEYF
CDR3 DNA: TGTGCCAGCAGCCGATTCGACAGGACTTTAGAGTACTTC

clone size: .
CDR3 length: 15
D gene: .
V gene: TRBV12-3/TRBV12-4
J gene: TRBJ1-1
CDR3 protein: CASSRDQTGNTEAFF
CDR3 DNA: TGTGCCAGCAGTCGGGACCAAACAGGGAACACTGAAGCTTTCTTT

clone size: .
CDR3 length: 11
D gene: .
V gene: TRBV5-6
J gene: TRBJ2-7
CDR3 protein: CASSLAGTNTF
CDR3 DNA: TGTGCCAGCAGCTTGGCCGGGACCAACACCTTC

clone size: .
CDR3 length: 15
D gene: TRBD1
V gene: TRBV5-1
J gene: TRBJ1-1
CDR3 protein: CASSLRQGGDTEAFF
CDR3 DNA: TGCGCCAGCAGCTTGCGACAGGGTGGGGACACTGAAGCTTTCTTT

clone size: .
CDR3 length: 16
D gene: .
V gene: TRBV27
J gene: TRBJ1-5
CDR3 protein: CASSPVPAGSGQPQHF
CDR3 DNA: TGTGCCAGCAGTCCCGTCCCCGCAGGGAGCGGCCAGCCCCAGCATTTT

clone size: .
CDR3 length: 15
D gene: TRBD1
V gene: TRBV5-6
J gene: TRBJ2-4
CDR3 protein: CASSLPGQLKNIQYF
CDR3 DNA: TGTGCCAGCAGCTTGCCGGGACAGCTCAAAAACATTCAGTACTTC

clone size: many
CDR3 length: 16
D gene: .
V gene: TRBV27
J gene: TRBJ2-6
CDR3 protein: CASSWKWSSGANVLTF
CDR3 DNA: TGTGCCAGCAGTTGGAAGTGGAGCTCTGGGGCCAACGTCCTGACTTTC

clone size: few
CDR3 length: 12
D gene: .
V gene: TRBV20-1
J gene: TRBJ2-7
CDR3 protein: CSAIGSGREQYF
CDR3 DNA: TGCAGTGCTATAGGGTCCGGGCGCGAGCAGTACTTC

clone size: .
CDR3 length: 17
D gene: TRBD2
V gene: TRBV4-1
J gene: TRBJ2-3
CDR3 protein: CASSRTGTSGFTDTQYF
CDR3 DNA: TGCGCCAGCAGCCGAACGGGGACTAGCGGATTCACAGATACGCAGTATTTT

clone size: few
CDR3 length: 13
D gene: .
V gene: TRBV19
J gene: TRBJ1-1
CDR3 protein: CASSTGTATEAFF
CDR3 DNA: TGTGCCAGTAGTACAGGGACGGCCACTGAAGCTTTCTTT

clone size: .
CDR3 length: 14
D gene: .
V gene: TRBV12-3/TRBV12-4
J gene: TRBJ2-1
CDR3 protein: CASSRLVSSNEQFF
CDR3 DNA: TGTGCCAGCAGTCGACTAGTAAGTTCCAATGAGCAGTTCTTC

clone size: many
CDR3 length: 13
D gene: .
V gene: TRBV18
J gene: TRBJ2-3
CDR3 protein: CASSATKGDTQYF
CDR3 DNA: TGTGCCAGTTCCGCAACAAAGGGAGATACGCAGTATTTT

clone size: many
CDR3 length: 17
D gene: .
V gene: TRBV5-1
J gene: TRBJ2-1
CDR3 protein: CASSRSPNREARNEQFF
CDR3 DNA: TGCGCCAGCAGCCGATCCCCAAACAGGGAAGCTCGCAATGAGCAGTTCTTC

clone size: few
CDR3 length: 13
D gene: .
V gene: TRBV6-2/TRBV6-3
J gene: TRBJ2-3
CDR3 protein: CASSYFGADTQYF
CDR3 DNA: TGTGCCAGCAGTTACTTTGGGGCGGATACGCAGTATTTT

clone size: many
CDR3 length: 15
D gene: TRBD1
V gene: TRBV18
J gene: TRBJ2-1
CDR3 protein: CASSSGQAYYNEQFF
CDR3 DNA: TGTGCCAGCTCATCGGGACAGGCTTACTACAATGAGCAGTTCTTC

clone size: many
CDR3 length: 14
D gene: .
V gene: TRBV30
J gene: TRBJ1-1
CDR3 protein: CASTHLGPNTEAFF
CDR3 DNA: TGTGCCTCCACCCATTTGGGTCCGAACACTGAAGCTTTCTTT

clone size: many
CDR3 length: 15
D gene: .
V gene: TRBV5-1
J gene: TRBJ2-5
CDR3 protein: CASSYGSGVQETQYF
CDR3 DNA: TGCGCCAGCAGCTACGGGTCAGGGGTCCAAGAGACCCAGTACTTC

clone size: .
CDR3 length: 14
D gene: TRBD2
V gene: TRBV5-1
J gene: TRBJ2-7
CDR3 protein: CASSRTSGFYEQYF
CDR3 DNA: TGCGCCAGCAGCAGGACTAGCGGGTTCTACGAGCAGTACTTC

clone size: many
CDR3 length: 15
D gene: .
V gene: TRBV30
J gene: TRBJ2-1
CDR3 protein: CAWNAPPGFYNEQFF
CDR3 DNA: TGTGCCTGGAACGCCCCACCGGGGTTCTACAATGAGCAGTTCTTC

clone size: many
CDR3 length: 13
D gene: .
V gene: TRBV5-1
J gene: TRBJ2-5
CDR3 protein: CASSLAAQETQYF
CDR3 DNA: TGCGCCAGCAGCTTGGCGGCCCAAGAGACCCAGTACTTC

clone size: many
CDR3 length: 14
D gene: .
V gene: TRBV24-1
J gene: TRBJ2-5
CDR3 protein: CATSDLRGRETQYF
CDR3 DNA: TGTGCCACCAGTGATTTGCGGGGAAGGGAGACCCAGTACTTC

clone size: many
CDR3 length: 15
D gene: .
V gene: TRBV5-1
J gene: TRBJ2-7
CDR3 protein: CASSLEGGVSYEQYF
CDR3 DNA: TGCGCCAGCAGCTTGGAGGGCGGTGTCTCCTACGAGCAGTACTTC

clone size: many
CDR3 length: 13
D gene: .
V gene: TRBV29-1
J gene: TRBJ1-4
CDR3 protein: CSVAGQRGEKLFF
CDR3 DNA: TGCAGCGTTGCAGGACAGAGGGGTGAAAAACTGTTTTTT

clone size: many
CDR3 length: 15
D gene: TRBD1
V gene: TRBV3-1
J gene: TRBJ2-1
CDR3 protein: CASSQDRTGGKEQFF
CDR3 DNA: TGTGCCAGCAGCCAAGATAGGACAGGGGGCAAGGAGCAGTTCTTC

clone size: many
CDR3 length: 18
D gene: .
V gene: TRBV28
J gene: TRBJ2-3
CDR3 protein: CASSDSQSLALPTDTQYF
CDR3 DNA: TGTGCCAGCAGTGATAGCCAATCTTTAGCCCTTCCCACAGATACGCAGTATTTT

clone size: few
CDR3 length: 16
D gene: TRBD1
V gene: TRBV6-1
J gene: TRBJ2-2
CDR3 protein: CASSLEPDRVNGELFF
CDR3 DNA: TGTGCCAGCAGTCTGGAACCGGACAGGGTGAACGGGGAGCTGTTTTTT

clone size: once
CDR3 length: 15
D gene: TRBD1
V gene: TRBV4-1
J gene: TRBJ1-5
CDR3 protein: CASSFRQGIDQPQHF
CDR3 DNA: TGCGCCAGCAGCTTTCGACAGGGGATCGATCAGCCCCAGCATTTT